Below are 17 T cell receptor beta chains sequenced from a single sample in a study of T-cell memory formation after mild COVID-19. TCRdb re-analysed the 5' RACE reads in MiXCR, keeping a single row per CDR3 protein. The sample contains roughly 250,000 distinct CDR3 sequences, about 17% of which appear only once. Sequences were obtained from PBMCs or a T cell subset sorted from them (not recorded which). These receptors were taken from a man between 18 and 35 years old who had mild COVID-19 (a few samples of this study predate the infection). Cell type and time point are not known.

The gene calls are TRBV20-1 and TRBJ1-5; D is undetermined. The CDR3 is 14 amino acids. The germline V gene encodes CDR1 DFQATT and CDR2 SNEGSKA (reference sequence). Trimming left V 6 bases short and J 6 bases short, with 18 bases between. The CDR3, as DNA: TGCAGTGCCGAAACCTCGATCACGGGTCAGCCCCAGCATTTT. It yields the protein CSAETSITGQPQHF.

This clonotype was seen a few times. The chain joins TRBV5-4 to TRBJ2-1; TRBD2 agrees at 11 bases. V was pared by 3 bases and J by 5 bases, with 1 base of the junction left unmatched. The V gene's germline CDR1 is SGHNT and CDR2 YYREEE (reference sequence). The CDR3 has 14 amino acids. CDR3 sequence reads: CASSSTSGDNEQFF. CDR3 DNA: TGTGCCAGCAGCTCGACTAGCGGGGACAATGAGCAGTTCTTC.

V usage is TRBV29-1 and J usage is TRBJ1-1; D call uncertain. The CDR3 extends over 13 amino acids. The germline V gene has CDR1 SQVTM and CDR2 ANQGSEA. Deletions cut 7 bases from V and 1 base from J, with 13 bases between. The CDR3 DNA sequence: TGCAGCGAGAGGGCGCAGCAGAACACTGAAGCTTTCTTT. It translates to CSERAQQNTEAFF.

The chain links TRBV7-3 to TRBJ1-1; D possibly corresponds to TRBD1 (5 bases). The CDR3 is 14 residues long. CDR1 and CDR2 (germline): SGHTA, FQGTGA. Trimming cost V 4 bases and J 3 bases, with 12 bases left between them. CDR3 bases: TGTGCCAGCAGCTCTCAGGGAAGACACACTGAAGCTTTCTTT. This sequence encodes CASSSQGRHTEAFF.

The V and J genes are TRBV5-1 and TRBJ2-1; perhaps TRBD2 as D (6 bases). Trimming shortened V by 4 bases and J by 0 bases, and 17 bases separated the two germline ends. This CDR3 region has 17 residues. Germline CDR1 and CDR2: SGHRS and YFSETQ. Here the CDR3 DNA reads TGCGCCAGCAGCCCTGGAGGGGACGCAAGCTCCTACAATGAGCAGTTCTTC. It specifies CASSPGGDASSYNEQFF.

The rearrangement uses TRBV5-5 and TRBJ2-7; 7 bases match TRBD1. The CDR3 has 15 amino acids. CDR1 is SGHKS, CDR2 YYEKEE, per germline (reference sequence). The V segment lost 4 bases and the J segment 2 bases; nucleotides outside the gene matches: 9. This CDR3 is CASSRTTGTPYEQYV. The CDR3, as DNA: TGTGCCAGCAGCCGAACGACAGGGACCCCCTACGAGCAGTACGTC.

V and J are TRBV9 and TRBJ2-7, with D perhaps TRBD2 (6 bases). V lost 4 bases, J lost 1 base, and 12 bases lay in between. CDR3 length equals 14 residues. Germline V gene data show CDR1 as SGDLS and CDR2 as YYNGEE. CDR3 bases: TGTGCCAGCAGCCCCCGGGACTGGTCCTACGAGCAGTACGTC. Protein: CASSPRDWSYEQYV.

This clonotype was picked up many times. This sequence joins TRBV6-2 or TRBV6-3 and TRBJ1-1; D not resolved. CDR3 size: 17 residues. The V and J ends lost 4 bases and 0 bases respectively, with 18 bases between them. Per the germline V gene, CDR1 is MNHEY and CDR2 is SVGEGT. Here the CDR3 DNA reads TGTGCCAGCAGTTCCCTAAAGGGTTCTTTTATGAACACTGAAGCTTTCTTT. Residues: CASSSLKGSFMNTEAFF.

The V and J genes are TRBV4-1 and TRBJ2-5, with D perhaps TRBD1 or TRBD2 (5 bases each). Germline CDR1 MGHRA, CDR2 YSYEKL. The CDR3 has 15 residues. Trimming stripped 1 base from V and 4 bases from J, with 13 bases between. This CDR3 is CASSQAGGNRETQYF. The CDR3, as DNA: TGCGCCAGCAGCCAAGCTGGGGGTAACCGAGAGACCCAGTACTTC.

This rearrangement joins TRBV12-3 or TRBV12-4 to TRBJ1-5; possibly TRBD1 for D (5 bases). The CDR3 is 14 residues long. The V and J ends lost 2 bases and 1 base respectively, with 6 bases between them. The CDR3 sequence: CASSLWGSNQPQHF. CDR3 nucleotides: TGTGCCAGCAGTTTATGGGGGAGCAATCAGCCCCAGCATTTT.

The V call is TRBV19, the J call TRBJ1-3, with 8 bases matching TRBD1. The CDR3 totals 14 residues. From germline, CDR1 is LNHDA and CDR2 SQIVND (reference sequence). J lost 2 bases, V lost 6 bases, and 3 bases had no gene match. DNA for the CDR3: TGTGCCAGTAGGAGACAGGGGCCTGGAAACACCATATATTTT. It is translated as CASRRQGPGNTIYF.

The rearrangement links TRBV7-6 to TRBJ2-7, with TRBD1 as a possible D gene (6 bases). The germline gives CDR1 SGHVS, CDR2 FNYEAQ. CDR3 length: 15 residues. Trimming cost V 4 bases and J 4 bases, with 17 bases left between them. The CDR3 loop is CASSYRDTPSYEQYF. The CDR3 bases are TGTGCCAGCAGCTATCGGGACACCCCGAGTTACGAGCAGTACTTC.

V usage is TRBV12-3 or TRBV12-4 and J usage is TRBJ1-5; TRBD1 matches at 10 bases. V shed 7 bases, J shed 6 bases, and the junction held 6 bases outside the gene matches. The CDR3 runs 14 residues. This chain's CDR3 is CASKEGQGVQPQHF. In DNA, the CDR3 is TGTGCCAGCAAGGAAGGACAGGGGGTTCAGCCCCAGCATTTT.

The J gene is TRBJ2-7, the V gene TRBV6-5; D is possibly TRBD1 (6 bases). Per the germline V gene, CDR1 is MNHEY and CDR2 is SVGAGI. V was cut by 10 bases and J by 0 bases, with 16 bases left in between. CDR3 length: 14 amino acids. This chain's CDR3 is CATLRTVNSYEQYF. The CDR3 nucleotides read TGTGCCACACTACGGACAGTCAACTCCTACGAGCAGTACTTC.

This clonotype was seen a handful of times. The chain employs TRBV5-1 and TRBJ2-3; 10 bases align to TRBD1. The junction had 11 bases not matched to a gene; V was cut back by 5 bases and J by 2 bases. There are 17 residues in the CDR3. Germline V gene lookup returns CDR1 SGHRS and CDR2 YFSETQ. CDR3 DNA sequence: TGCGCCAGCAGTACCTATGGGACAGGGGTTCCCACAGATACGCAGTATTTT. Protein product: CASSTYGTGVPTDTQYF.

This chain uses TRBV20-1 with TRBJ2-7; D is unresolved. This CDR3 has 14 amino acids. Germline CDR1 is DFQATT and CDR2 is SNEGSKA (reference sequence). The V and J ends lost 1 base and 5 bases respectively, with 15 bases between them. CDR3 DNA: TGCAGTGCTAGAGCTGGTACGGGTGTCGACGAGCAGTACGTC. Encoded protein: CSARAGTGVDEQYV.

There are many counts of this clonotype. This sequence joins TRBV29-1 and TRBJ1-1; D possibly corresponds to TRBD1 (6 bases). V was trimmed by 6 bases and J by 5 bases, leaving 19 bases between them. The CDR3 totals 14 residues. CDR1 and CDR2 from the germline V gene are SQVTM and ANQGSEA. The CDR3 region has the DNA TGCAGCGTCGACAGGACATACCCGGGAACTGAAGCTTTCTTT. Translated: CSVDRTYPGTEAFF.